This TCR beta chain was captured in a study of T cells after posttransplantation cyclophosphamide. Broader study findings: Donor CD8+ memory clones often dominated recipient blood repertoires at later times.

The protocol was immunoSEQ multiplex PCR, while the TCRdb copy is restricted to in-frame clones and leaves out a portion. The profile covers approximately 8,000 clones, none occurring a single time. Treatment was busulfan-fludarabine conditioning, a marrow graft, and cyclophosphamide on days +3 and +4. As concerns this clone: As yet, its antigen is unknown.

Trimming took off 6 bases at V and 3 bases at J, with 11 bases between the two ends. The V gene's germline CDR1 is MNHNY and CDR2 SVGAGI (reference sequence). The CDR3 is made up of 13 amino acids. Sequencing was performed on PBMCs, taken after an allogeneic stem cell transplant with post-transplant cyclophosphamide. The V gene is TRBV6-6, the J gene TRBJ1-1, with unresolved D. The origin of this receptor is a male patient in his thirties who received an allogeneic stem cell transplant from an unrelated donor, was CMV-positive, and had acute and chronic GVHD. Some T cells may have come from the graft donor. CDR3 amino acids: CASSPQMDTEAFF. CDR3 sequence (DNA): TGTGCCAGCAGCCCTCAGATGGACACTGAAGCTTTCTTT.